These 18 T cell receptor beta chains were all obtained from the same sample, sequenced in a study of blood T cell repertoires in COVID-19. Assay: immunoSEQ multiplex PCR; the TCRdb copy retains only in-frame clones and omits some. The data contain hundreds of thousands of clones, 80% to 90% of them singletons. Sequencing used peripheral blood. These receptors were obtained from a woman aged 40-49 years who had recovered from COVID-19.

The V gene is TRBV11-2, the J gene TRBJ1-5; no firm D call. The CDR3 length is 13 residues. Trimming removed 2 bases at V and 5 bases at J, with 7 bases between. In germline, CDR1 is SGHAT, CDR2 FQNNGV. The CDR3 nucleotides are TGTGCCAGCAGCTTACCGGGGTATCAGCCCCAGCATTTT. The encoded protein is CASSLPGYQPQHF.

The V call is TRBV6-5, the J call TRBJ2-7; 9 bases line up with TRBD1. The length of the CDR3 is 15 residues. Germline V gene sequence: CDR1 MNHEY, CDR2 SVGAGI. V was pared by 5 bases and J by 4 bases, with 9 bases of the junction left unmatched. CDR3 nucleotide sequence: TGTGCCAGCAGTAACAACAGGGGGCGCCTTTACGAGCAGTACTTC. Amino acid sequence: CASSNNRGRLYEQYF.

V is TRBV5-1 and J is TRBJ1-2; 7 nucleotides align to TRBD1. Germline loops: CDR1 SGHRS, CDR2 YFSETQ. The J segment lost 3 bases and the V segment lost 0 bases, leaving 5 bases of the junction unmatched. CDR3 length equals 15 residues. The CDR3: CASSLAPRGDYGYTF. As DNA, the CDR3 is TGCGCCAGCAGCTTGGCCCCCAGGGGGGACTATGGCTACACCTTC.

The chain recombines TRBV19 with TRBJ1-5; 9 bases agree with TRBD1. Germline assignment: CDR1 LNHDA and CDR2 SQIVND (reference sequence). Trimming cost V 6 bases and J 2 bases; bases outside gene matches: 5. The CDR3 totals 15 residues. CDR3 DNA: TGTGCCAGTAGGTGGCGGGACAGGGGCAATCAGCCCCAGCATTTT. The encoded protein is CASRWRDRGNQPQHF.

This clone appeared once. This rearrangement joins TRBV3-1 (or the pseudogene TRBV3-2) to TRBJ1-3; maybe TRBD1 (6 bases). The CDR3 is made up of 15 amino acids. V lost 1 base and J lost 4, with 11 bases in between. Germline CDR1 LGHDT, CDR2 YNNKEL (reference sequence). The CDR3 is CASSQGTVTGNTIYF. For the CDR3, the DNA is TGTGCCAGCAGCCAAGGGACAGTGACCGGAAACACCATATATTTT.

The chain uses TRBV30 and TRBJ1-2; the D gene is possibly TRBD1 (6 bases). The germline gives CDR1 GTSNPN, CDR2 SVGIG (reference sequence). CDR3 length equals 14 residues. V was clipped by 3 bases and J by 7 bases, with 18 bases between them. CDR3 sequence (DNA): TGTGCCTGGAGGGGGATGGGGGCCTCGGCTGGCTACACCTTC. Its translation: CAWRGMGASAGYTF.

This rearrangement joins TRBV23-1 to TRBJ2-1; 10 bases align to TRBD1. TRBV23-1 is assigned to the ORF class and has an uncertain function. Germline trimming cut 3 bases from V and 4 bases from J; bases unmatched to any gene: 3. CDR3 length: 15 residues. CDR3 residues: CASSHPGQGYNEQFF. DNA of the CDR3: TGCGCCAGCAGTCATCCGGGACAGGGGTACAATGAGCAGTTCTTC.

This chain uses TRBV9 with TRBJ2-4; TRBD2 might be the D (6 bases). CDR1 is SGDLS and CDR2 is YYNGEE in the germline V gene. The V end lost 0 bases, the J end lost 6 bases, and 10 bases lay between the germline ends. This CDR3 has 14 amino acids. The CDR3 protein is CASSVGDGGNIQYF. The CDR3 nucleotides read TGTGCCAGCAGCGTAGGTGACGGGGGAAACATTCAGTACTTC.

This clone was detected many times. The V and J genes are TRBV7-9 and TRBJ2-1; D might be TRBD1 (5 bases). V lost 2 bases to trimming and J lost 2 bases, with 10 bases between them. Germline-derived CDR1 and CDR2 are SEHNR and FQNEAQ (reference sequence). The CDR3 runs 15 residues. This chain's CDR3 is CASSLTQGTYNEQFF. CDR3 bases: TGTGCCAGCAGCTTAACGCAGGGCACCTACAATGAGCAGTTCTTC.

V usage is TRBV21-1 and J usage is TRBJ1-1. TRBV21-1 is annotated as a pseudogene. This CDR3 is built from 15 residues. As DNA, the CDR3 is TGTGCCAGCAGCACTATCTCATCTCAGAACACTGAAGCTTTCTTT. Encoded protein: CASSTISSQNTEAFF.

The J gene is TRBJ2-4, the V gene TRBV12-5, with a tentative D call TRBD2 (5 bases). CDR3 length: 15 amino acids. The V gene lost 5 bases and the J gene lost 4 bases, with 15 bases spanning the gap. Germline V lookup: CDR1 LGHNT, CDR2 FRNRAP. The CDR3 bases are TGTGCTAGTGGTCCCCCGAGCGGAGTAAAAAACATTCAGTACTTC. Translation gives CASGPPSGVKNIQYF.

J is TRBJ1-2 and V is TRBV13, with 10 bases identical to TRBD1. Germline V CDR1 and CDR2: PRHDT, FYEKMQ (reference sequence). The CDR3 contains 16 residues. V shed 0 bases, J shed 6 bases, and the junction held 7 bases outside the gene matches. In nucleotides, the CDR3 is TGTGCCAGCAGCTTAGGTCCTACCGGGACAGGGGATGGCTACACCTTC. Protein product: CASSLGPTGTGDGYTF.

This chain uses TRBV4-1 with TRBJ2-3; TRBD2 agrees at 7 bases. CDR3 length equals 13 residues. V was pared by 2 bases and J by 11 bases, with 7 bases of the junction left unmatched. Germline assignment: CDR1 MGHRA and CDR2 YSYEKL. CDR3 nucleotides: TGCGCCAGCAGCCAACCGCCCGGGACTAAGCAGTATTTT. Protein product: CASSQPPGTKQYF.

The V and J genes are TRBV18 and TRBJ1-2; 8 nucleotides agree with TRBD1. The CDR3 has 15 amino acids. Losses at the gene ends were 3 bases for V and 6 bases for J; bases not matched to a gene: 9. Germline loops: CDR1 KGHSH, CDR2 LQKENI. For the CDR3, the DNA is TGTGCCAGCTCACCGACGGACAGGGACGTTCATGGCTACACCTTC. It encodes CASSPTDRDVHGYTF.

The sample holds one count of this clone. This chain's CDR3 is CASSIVWREGPREQFF. CDR3 coding DNA: TGTGCCAGTAGTATAGTGTGGCGGGAGGGTCCTCGGGAGCAGTTCTTC. This chain links TRBV19 with TRBJ2-1; the match to TRBD2 covers 9 bases. The CDR3 spans 16 residues. The germline V gene has CDR1 LNHDA and CDR2 SQIVND (reference sequence). V shed 1 base, J shed 10 bases, and the junction held 11 bases outside the gene matches.

J is TRBJ2-6 and V is TRBV6-5; tentative D call: TRBD1 (6 bases). Germline V gene lookup returns CDR1 MNHEY and CDR2 SVGAGI. The CDR3 length is 15 residues. The V gene lost 5 bases and the J gene lost 2 bases, with 10 bases spanning the gap. The CDR3 loop reads CASSQGKAGANVLTF. Written as DNA, the CDR3 is TGTGCCAGCAGTCAGGGGAAGGCTGGGGCCAACGTCCTGACTTTC.

This clone has just one count. The gene calls are TRBV2 and TRBJ1-2, with 8 bases aligning to TRBD1. V lost 6 bases, J lost 1 base, and 4 bases stayed unmatched. Looked up from germline, CDR1 is SNHLY and CDR2 is FYNNEI. This CDR3 comprises 14 residues. CDR3 amino acids: CASSQTGVNYGYTF. The CDR3 coding sequence is TGTGCCAGCAGCCAGACAGGGGTTAACTATGGCTACACCTTC.

V gene TRBV27 combines with J gene TRBJ2-5; D remains unclear. Trimming left V 5 bases short and J 0 bases short, with 16 bases between. The germline CDR1 and CDR2 sequences are MNHEY and SMNVEV (reference sequence). The CDR3 has 16 residues. The chain's CDR3 is CASSPYRVAYQETQYF. The CDR3 DNA follows: TGTGCCAGCAGTCCGTACCGGGTCGCGTACCAAGAGACCCAGTACTTC.